This is a list of T cell receptor beta chains from one sample in a study of blood T cell repertoires in COVID-19. The table came from immunoSEQ multiplex PCR; TCRdb's copy has only in-frame clones and leaves some out. The data show roughly 150,000 clones, around 90% seen once. Sequences were obtained from peripheral blood. These receptors were obtained from a human donor in a cohort sampled during active COVID-19. Each CDR3 is given without its conserved first and last residue. The order of the fields is J gene, CDR3 length, V gene, clone size, CDR3 protein. A row's size may be missing; if present it is once, few, many or a size class.

J: TRBJ1-6; length: 16; V: TRBV11-2; size: .; CDR3: ASSLRAGDRVGNSPLH
J: TRBJ2-3; length: 12; V: TRBV4-3; size: .; CDR3: ASSQRTGADTQY
J: TRBJ2-3; length: 12; V: TRBV7-2; size: .; CDR3: ASSLGLAYDTQY
J: TRBJ1-1; length: 11; V: TRBV7-2; size: once; CDR3: ASKAGGGAEAF
J: TRBJ2-1; length: 16; V: TRBV27; size: .; CDR3: ASSSLQGLAGPYNEQF
J: TRBJ2-1; length: 10; V: TRBV9; size: .; CDR3: ASSVEGTGQF
J: TRBJ2-3; length: 16; V: TRBV7-9; size: .; CDR3: ASSLARGLAVSTDTQY
J: TRBJ2-7; length: 12; V: TRBV9; size: .; CDR3: ASSVGGLAYEQY
J: TRBJ1-1; length: 13; V: TRBV6-2/TRBV6-3; size: .; CDR3: ASSYSDLRLTEAF
J: TRBJ1-2; length: 13; V: TRBV30; size: .; CDR3: AWSGLTGTGGSYT
J: TRBJ1-6; length: 13; V: TRBV9; size: .; CDR3: ASSVGTGYNSPLH
J: TRBJ2-2; length: 14; V: TRBV5-1; size: .; CDR3: ASSLDLAGGAGELF
J: TRBJ2-7; length: 10; V: TRBV7-9; size: .; CDR3: ASSFDRGFGY
J: TRBJ2-7; length: 11; V: TRBV6-5; size: .; CDR3: ASRRTGGGLEY
J: TRBJ1-6; length: 13; V: TRBV6-6; size: .; CDR3: ASSYSAGSDSPLH
J: TRBJ1-6; length: 10; V: TRBV6-5; size: few; CDR3: ASSTGGSPLH
J: TRBJ1-5; length: 12; V: TRBV19; size: .; CDR3: ASSIGTANQPQH
J: TRBJ2-7; length: 12; V: TRBV11-2; size: .; CDR3: ASQGASGRGEQY
J: TRBJ2-2; length: 9; V: TRBV12-3/TRBV12-4; size: .; CDR3: ASSFGGELF
J: TRBJ1-6; length: 13; V: TRBV5-1; size: .; CDR3: ASSLGTGRNSPLH
J: TRBJ2-5; length: 14; V: TRBV5-1; size: .; CDR3: ASSLGGTGLQETQY
J: TRBJ1-5; length: 15; V: TRBV5-7; size: few; CDR3: ASSVSRRVFGNQPQH
J: TRBJ1-6; length: 13; V: TRBV11-3; size: .; CDR3: ASSLVSGANSPLH
J: TRBJ1-6; length: 12; V: TRBV6-2/TRBV6-3; size: .; CDR3: ASSNPVHNSPLH
J: TRBJ2-7; length: 13; V: TRBV4-1; size: .; CDR3: ASSQDPGLASEQY
J: TRBJ1-3; length: 14; V: TRBV6-5; size: .; CDR3: ASSSRTGTAGNTIY
J: TRBJ2-5; length: 12; V: TRBV9; size: .; CDR3: ASSPPIDVGTQY
J: TRBJ2-5; length: 14; V: TRBV5-1; size: .; CDR3: ASSLGLAGDQETQY
J: TRBJ2-7; length: 10; V: TRBV28; size: once; CDR3: ASSSRGYEQY
J: TRBJ2-5; length: 13; V: TRBV19; size: .; CDR3: ASSPLGTGRETQY
J: TRBJ2-5; length: 11; V: TRBV12-3/TRBV12-4; size: .; CDR3: ASSFVAQETQY
J: TRBJ2-5; length: 12; V: TRBV6-6; size: .; CDR3: ASSSGTGRKTQY
J: TRBJ1-1; length: 12; V: TRBV9; size: .; CDR3: ASSVVEGNTEAF
J: TRBJ1-1; length: 11; V: TRBV12-3/TRBV12-4; size: .; CDR3: ASSPRQNTEAF
J: TRBJ2-7; length: 16; V: TRBV19; size: .; CDR3: ASSIQDIMEGSSYEQY
J: TRBJ2-7; length: 10; V: TRBV5-1; size: .; CDR3: ASSSGGYEQY
J: TRBJ1-5; length: 18; V: TRBV7-5; size: .; CDR3: VRSPTHRDSYTQSNQPQH
J: TRBJ1-4; length: 13; V: TRBV6-2/TRBV6-3; size: few; CDR3: ASGLSRGPNEKLF
J: TRBJ1-1; length: 11; V: TRBV6-5; size: once; CDR3: ASSHLGQPKAF
J: TRBJ2-7; length: 11; V: TRBV20-1; size: .; CDR3: SASKGQGDEQY
J: TRBJ2-3; length: 13; V: TRBV5-5; size: .; CDR3: ASSLVAGGGDTQY
J: TRBJ1-5; length: 11; V: TRBV18; size: few; CDR3: ASSPGGSQPQH
J: TRBJ2-3; length: 13; V: TRBV11-3; size: few; CDR3: ASSTGRVGTDTQY
J: TRBJ2-3; length: 9; V: TRBV25-1; size: .; CDR3: ASMRGNTQY
J: TRBJ2-2; length: 15; V: TRBV5-4; size: .; CDR3: ASSLSPGGWNTGELF
J: TRBJ2-1; length: 13; V: TRBV18; size: .; CDR3: ASSPSVASGSEQF
J: TRBJ1-1; length: 14; V: TRBV19; size: .; CDR3: ASSISLEPRHPEAF
J: TRBJ2-5; length: 12; V: TRBV9; size: .; CDR3: ASSAAGIQETQY
J: TRBJ1-2; length: 12; V: TRBV24-1; size: few; CDR3: ATSDTGANYGYT
J: TRBJ2-7; length: 14; V: TRBV15; size: .; CDR3: ATSARLAGEDYEQY
J: TRBJ2-7; length: 12; V: TRBV2; size: .; CDR3: ASRYDRGGHEQY
J: TRBJ2-5; length: 14; V: TRBV28; size: .; CDR3: ASSLVGGMGQETQY
J: TRBJ1-2; length: 11; V: TRBV10-3; size: .; CDR3: AISDTSNYGYT